This record covers a single T cell receptor (beta chain). This specimen comes from a study of shared clonotypes between healthy human individuals. Genomic DNA for unsorted samples, which was extracted with the QIAamp DNA Blood Mini kit, came from 85 million to 90 million PBMCs. Clones were read by immunoSEQ multiplex PCR, and TCRdb kept only the in-frame ones, dropping some. The sample carries 450,000 to 500,000 clones, 81% recorded once. Germline lookup yields CDR1 MNHNS and CDR2 SASEGT. The CDR3 is 12 residues long. Deletions cut 3 bases from V and 4 bases from J, with 6 bases between. The clonotype comes from a woman aged 40 to 55 in good health. Some clones in this sample may be carry-over from other donors' samples. The source material was PBMCs. The chain uses TRBV6-1 and TRBJ1-2; D gene uncertain. The CDR3 loop is CASSEGSYGYTF. The CDR3 DNA follows: TGTGCCAGCAGTGAGGGGTCCTATGGCTACACCTTC.